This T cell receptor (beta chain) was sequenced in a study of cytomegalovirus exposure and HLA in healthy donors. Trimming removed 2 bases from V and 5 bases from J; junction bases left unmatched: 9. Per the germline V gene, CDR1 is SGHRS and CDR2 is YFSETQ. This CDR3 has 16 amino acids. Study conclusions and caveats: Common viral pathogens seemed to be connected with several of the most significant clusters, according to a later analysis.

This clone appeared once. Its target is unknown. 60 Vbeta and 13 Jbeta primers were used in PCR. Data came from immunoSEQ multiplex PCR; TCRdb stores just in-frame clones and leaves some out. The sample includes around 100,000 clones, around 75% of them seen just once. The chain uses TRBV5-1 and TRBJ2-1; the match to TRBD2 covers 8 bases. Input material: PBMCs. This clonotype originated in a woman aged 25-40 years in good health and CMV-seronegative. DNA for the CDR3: TGCGCCAGCAGCTTTCAGGTTGGCGGGGGGAACAATGAGCAGTTCTTC. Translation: CASSFQVGGGNNEQFF.